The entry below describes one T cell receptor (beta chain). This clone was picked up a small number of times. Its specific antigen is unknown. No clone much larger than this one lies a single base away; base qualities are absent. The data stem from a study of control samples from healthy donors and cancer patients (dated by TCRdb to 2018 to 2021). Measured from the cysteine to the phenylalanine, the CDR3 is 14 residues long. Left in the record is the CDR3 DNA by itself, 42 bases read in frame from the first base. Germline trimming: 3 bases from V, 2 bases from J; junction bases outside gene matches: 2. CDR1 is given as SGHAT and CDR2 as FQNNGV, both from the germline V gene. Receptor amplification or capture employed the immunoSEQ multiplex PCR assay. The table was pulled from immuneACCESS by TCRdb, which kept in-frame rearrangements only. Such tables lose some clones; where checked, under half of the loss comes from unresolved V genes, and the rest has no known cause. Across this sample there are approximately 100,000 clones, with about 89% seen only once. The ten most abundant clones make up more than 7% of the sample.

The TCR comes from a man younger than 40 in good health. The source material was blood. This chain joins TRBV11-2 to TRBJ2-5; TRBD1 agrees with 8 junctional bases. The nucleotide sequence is TGTGCCAGCAGCTTCGGACAGGGACAAGAGACCCAGTACTTC. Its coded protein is CASSFGQGQETQYF.